One and the same sample provided the 5 T cell receptor beta chains below, sequenced in a study of molecular identifiers for immune sequencing clone quantification. TCRdb recomputed calls from the PCR reads with MiXCR, one row per CDR3 protein. The data show some 320,000 distinct CDR3 sequences, roughly a fifth seen once. Sequencing used naive CD8+ T cells from blood, with Jurkat cell RNA spiked in. Subset noted: FACS-sorted CD8+CD4-CCR7+CD45RA+ naive T cells. The receptors originated from a human donor in good health. Some libraries in this study had Jurkat cell RNA spiked in.

The sample holds many counts of this clonotype. CDR3 nucleotides: TGTGCCAGCAGTCCGGGGATTCAGCCCCAGCATTTT. Its protein product is CASSPGIQPQHF. The V gene is TRBV6-2 or TRBV6-3, the J gene TRBJ1-5; D call uncertain. V lost 5 bases to trimming and J lost 6 bases, with 8 bases between them. The germline V gene encodes CDR1 MNHEY and CDR2 SVGEGT. The CDR3 runs 12 residues.

This clonotype came up many times. The rearrangement joins TRBV27 to TRBJ1-6, with a weak D call TRBD1 (6 bases). CDR3 length: 14 amino acids. Germline assignment: CDR1 MNHEY and CDR2 SMNVEV (reference sequence). Trimming shortened V by 2 bases and J by 10 bases, and 12 bases separated the two germline ends. Here the CDR3 reads CASSLKDTGSPLHF. The CDR3 DNA is TGTGCCAGCAGTTTAAAGGACACAGGGTCACCCCTCCACTTT.

With regard to this clonotype: Given a much more abundant clone one base away, this may be a read error. The gene calls are TRBV6-5 and TRBJ2-5; possibly TRBD1 for D (6 bases). Germline V lookup: CDR1 MNHEY, CDR2 SVGAGI. The CDR3 length is 16 residues. The CDR3 here is CATAEISGTFQETQNF. CDR3 bases: TGTGCCACAGCTGAGATCTCCGGGACATTCCAAGAGACCCAGAACTTC.

This clonotype turned up a few times. Given a much more abundant clone one base away, this may be a read error. V gene TRBV9 combines with J gene TRBJ1-1; TRBD1 matches 8 bases. The CDR3 consists of 14 residues. Losses at the gene ends were 2 bases for V and 4 bases for J; bases not matched to a gene: 4. Germline V gives CDR1 SGDLS, CDR2 YYNGEE. CDR3 bases: TGTGCCAGCAGCGTCGGACAGGGAACCACTGAAGCTTTCTTT. This gives the protein CASSVGQGTTEAFF. The complete variable domain, with remaining parts taken from reference TRBV9 and TRBJ1-1, reads DSGVTQTPKHLITATGQRVTLRCSPRSGDLSVYWYQQSLDQGLQFLIQYYNGEERAKGNILERFSAQQFPDLHSELNLSSLELGDSALYFCASSVGQGTTEAFFGQGTRLTVV.

This clonotype showed up just a few times. The DNA of the CDR3 is TGTGCCAGCAGCCCCCGGGCGGCCAATGAGCAGTTCTTC. Its translation is CASSPRAANEQFF. This sequence joins TRBV5-4 and TRBJ2-1; D is uncertain. The germline CDR1 and CDR2 sequences are SGHNT and YYREEE (reference sequence). The CDR3 sequence is 13 residues long. The ends were cut back, 4 bases at V and 6 bases at J, with 11 bases in the middle.